The 27 T cell receptor beta chains in this list originate from one sample, sequenced in a study of shared clonotypes between healthy human individuals. TCRdb's copy holds only in-frame clones and misses some; the assay was immunoSEQ multiplex PCR. The sample has over 950,000 clones; roughly 77% are singletons. Sequencing input: memory CD4+ T cells from PBMCs. Subset defined: CD45RA-negative fraction. These receptors were obtained from a young man in good health. Some clones in this sample may be carry-over from other donors' samples.

The chain combines TRBV5-1 with TRBJ2-5, with D perhaps TRBD2 (6 bases). V was pared by 0 bases and J by 4 bases, with 13 bases between. Germline values: CDR1 SGHRS, CDR2 YFSETQ. The CDR3 loop spans 15 amino acids. CDR3 DNA sequence: TGCGCCAGCAGCTTGGGGTTCCAGGGAGGAGAGACCCAGTACTTC. Translation: CASSLGFQGGETQYF. Full variable domain (outside the CDR3, taken from reference TRBV5-1 and TRBJ2-5): KAGVTQTPRYLIKTRGQQVTLSCSPISGHRSVSWYQQTPGQGLQFLFEYFSETQRNKGNFPGRFSGRQFSNSRSEMNVSTLELGDSALYLCASSLGFQGGETQYFGPGTRLLVL.

The chain links TRBV10-2 to TRBJ2-1; D might be TRBD2 (5 bases). Between the trimmed V and J ends, which lost 7 bases and 2 bases, there was a span of 9 bases. The CDR3 loop spans 13 amino acids. Germline-derived CDR1 and CDR2 are WSHSY and SAAADI. In nucleotides, the CDR3 is TGCGCCAGCATAGGACTCGCCTACAATGAGCAGTTCTTC. Protein product: CASIGLAYNEQFF.

The rearrangement links TRBV18 to TRBJ2-7, with D possibly TRBD1 on 6 matching bases. The CDR3 runs 13 residues. Germline V gene lookup returns CDR1 KGHSH and CDR2 LQKENI. The germline V and J ends were trimmed by 3 bases and 5 bases, with 11 bases remaining between them. This CDR3 reads CASSPGAADEQYF. CDR3 in DNA: TGTGCCAGCTCACCGGGGGCGGCGGACGAGCAGTACTTC.

On this clone: The germline gene is not matched at one end of the junction; a read error may be the cause. V usage is TRBV11-1 and J usage is TRBJ2-7; the match to TRBD2 covers 12 bases. The CDR3 loop spans 15 amino acids. Looked up from germline, CDR1 is SGHAT and CDR2 is FQDESV (reference sequence). The CDR3 protein is CAGSPGLAGSGEQYF. CDR3 in DNA: TGTGCCGGCAGCCCAGGACTAGCGGGATCGGGTGAGCAGTACTTC.

This clone occurred a few times. The CDR3 spells CAWSRGTSGTSGANVLTF. DNA for the CDR3: TGTGCCTGGAGCCGGGGAACTAGCGGGACATCTGGGGCCAACGTCCTGACTTTC. The chain carries TRBV30 and TRBJ2-6; 10 bases fit TRBD2. Germline lookup yields CDR1 GTSNPN and CDR2 SVGIG (reference sequence). Trimming cost V 3 bases and J 1 base; bases outside gene matches: 9. CDR3 length equals 18 residues.

The chain employs TRBV5-1 and TRBJ1-1; D not resolved. Germline V CDR1 and CDR2: SGHRS, YFSETQ. Trimming left V 0 bases short and J 1 base short, with 10 bases between. There are 15 residues in the CDR3. CDR3 bases: TGCGCCAGCAGCTTGGACCGGGGAGGGAACACTGAAGCTTTCTTT. Amino acids: CASSLDRGGNTEAFF.

V usage is TRBV6-1 and J usage is TRBJ1-5; 7 bases agree with TRBD1. CDR3 size: 12 residues. CDR1 is MNHNS and CDR2 is SASEGT in the germline V gene. The J segment lost 1 base and the V segment lost 11 bases, leaving 2 bases of the junction unmatched. The CDR3 DNA is TGTGCCTCGACAGGGAGCAATCAGCCCCAGCATTTT. It translates to CASTGSNQPQHF.

This clone was counted a few times. This chain links TRBV6-1 with TRBJ2-1; 9 nucleotides agree with TRBD2. The CDR3 extends over 15 amino acids. The V gene end was trimmed by 6 bases and the J gene end by 5 bases; junction bases not matched to a gene: 8. Per germline, CDR1 MNHNS and CDR2 SASEGT. In DNA, the CDR3 is TGTGCCAGCAGGGGTAGGACTAGCGAGAACAATGAGCAGTTCTTC. Protein product: CASRGRTSENNEQFF.

This clone was seen only a few times. Additional DNA sequences in this sample encode the identical CDR3. This rearrangement joins TRBV5-1 to TRBJ1-2, with 9 bases fitting TRBD1. Germline CDR1 is SGHRS and CDR2 is YFSETQ. The CDR3 covers 14 residues. The junction had 3 bases not matched to a gene; V was cut back by 4 bases and J by 2 bases. CDR3 in amino acids: CASSPGQGNYGYTF. For the CDR3, the DNA is TGCGCCAGCAGCCCTGGACAGGGGAACTATGGCTACACCTTC.

On this clone: Within the sample, other DNA sequences also encode this same CDR3. The rearrangement links TRBV6-6 to TRBJ1-2; the match to TRBD1 covers 9 bases. The germline CDR1 and CDR2 sequences are MNHNY and SVGAGI (reference sequence). Trimming cost V 6 bases and J 8 bases; bases outside gene matches: 10. The CDR3 sequence is 14 residues long. The CDR3 reads CASSPDRGRGGYTF. CDR3 coding DNA: TGTGCCAGCAGCCCTGACAGGGGGAGGGGCGGCTACACCTTC.

In its sample, this clone was seen once. The V call is TRBV28, the J call TRBJ1-2; 11 nucleotides align to TRBD1. J lost 8 bases, V lost 4 bases, and 9 bases had no gene match. CDR3 length equals 15 residues. Germline CDR1 is MDHEN and CDR2 is SYDVKM. Written as DNA, the CDR3 is TGTGCCAGCAGTTCACCATGGACAGGGGGCCGGGGCTACACCTTC. It codes for CASSSPWTGGRGYTF.

The chain carries TRBV19 and TRBJ2-3; D may be TRBD1 (6 bases). Germline lookup yields CDR1 LNHDA and CDR2 SQIVND (reference sequence). CDR3 size: 15 residues. Trimming removed 4 bases from V and 2 bases from J, with 13 bases in between. CDR3 DNA: TGTGCCAGTAGTACCGGACAGTATTACACAGATACGCAGTATTTT. Its translation: CASSTGQYYTDTQYF.

As to this clone: It may be a read error: a sequence one base away is much more abundant. This sample also contains other DNA sequences that code for the same CDR3. The CDR3 region is CASSLSRLAGNYEQYF. The CDR3 region has the DNA TGTGCCAGCAGCTTAAGCCGGCTAGCGGGAAACTACGAACAGTACTTC. V and J are TRBV11-2 and TRBJ2-7; 9 nucleotides agree with TRBD2. This CDR3 has 16 amino acids. Germline V gene lookup returns CDR1 SGHAT and CDR2 FQNNGV.

The chain employs TRBV6-1 and TRBJ2-5; 10 positions agree with TRBD1. V lost 6 bases to trimming and J lost 6 bases; unmatched junction nucleotides: 4. CDR1 MNHNS and CDR2 SASEGT come from the germline V gene. This CDR3 spans 13 amino acids. This chain's CDR3 is CASRTGGDKTQYF. CDR3 nucleotide sequence: TGTGCCAGCAGGACAGGGGGCGATAAGACCCAGTACTTC.

This clone was recorded once. Other DNA sequences in this specimen translate into the identical CDR3. V is TRBV5-1 and J is TRBJ2-1; 8 bases line up with TRBD2. The junction had 7 bases not matched to a gene; V was cut back by 2 bases and J by 6 bases. Germline V gene data show CDR1 as SGHRS and CDR2 as YFSETQ. This CDR3 has 15 amino acids. The chain's CDR3 is CASSFGTSGSNEQFF. Written as DNA, the CDR3 is TGCGCCAGCAGCTTCGGGACTAGTGGGTCCAATGAGCAGTTCTTC.

The rearrangement joins TRBV7-8 to TRBJ2-7, with D perhaps matching TRBD2 (5 bases). The CDR3 runs to 14 residues. Germline values: CDR1 SGHVS, CDR2 FQNEAQ. The ends were cut back, 5 bases at V and 4 bases at J, with 15 bases in the middle. CDR3 residues: CASSPKRASYEQYF. The CDR3 coding sequence is TGTGCCAGCAGCCCTAAGAGGGCTAGTTACGAGCAGTACTTC.

This clone was seen many times. The chain couples TRBV6-1 to TRBJ2-1, with 9 bases matching TRBD2. The germline gives CDR1 MNHNS, CDR2 SASEGT. V lost 6 bases, J lost 2 bases, and 5 bases stayed unmatched. This CDR3 is built from 15 residues. This CDR3 is CASRGSGSPYNEQFF. In nucleotides, the CDR3 is TGTGCCAGCAGGGGTAGCGGGAGTCCCTACAATGAGCAGTTCTTC.

This rearrangement joins TRBV7-9 to TRBJ2-7; 11 positions match TRBD2. There are 16 residues in the CDR3. Germline values: CDR1 SEHNR, CDR2 FQNEAQ (reference sequence). Germline trimming cut 1 base from V and 4 bases from J; bases unmatched to any gene: 6. The CDR3 loop reads CASSLGLAGLEYEQYF. For the CDR3, the DNA is TGTGCCAGCAGCTTAGGACTAGCGGGACTAGAGTACGAGCAGTACTTC.

This sequence joins TRBV30 and TRBJ2-5; 8 nucleotides align to TRBD2. With V trimmed by 1 base and J by 9 bases, 4 bases remained unmatched. This CDR3 has 12 amino acids. Germline loops: CDR1 GTSNPN, CDR2 SVGIG (reference sequence). The CDR3 protein is CAWSAGAGAQYF. As DNA, the CDR3 is TGTGCCTGGAGTGCCGGAGCGGGGGCCCAGTACTTC.

This clone showed up just a few times. This rearrangement joins TRBV5-1 to TRBJ2-3, with 9 bases that match TRBD1. CDR3 length: 18 amino acids. Germline V gives CDR1 SGHRS, CDR2 YFSETQ. The V and J ends lost 3 bases and 3 bases, in that order; junction bases with no gene match: 14. The CDR3 loop is CASSSAMFGTGSTDTQYF. Here the CDR3 DNA reads TGCGCCAGCAGCTCGGCCATGTTCGGGACAGGGTCGACAGATACGCAGTATTTT. Complete variable domain (other parts from reference TRBV5-1 and TRBJ2-3): KAGVTQTPRYLIKTRGQQVTLSCSPISGHRSVSWYQQTPGQGLQFLFEYFSETQRNKGNFPGRFSGRQFSNSRSEMNVSTLELGDSALYLCASSSAMFGTGSTDTQYFGPGTRLTVL.

The chain uses TRBV28 and TRBJ2-7; a weak D match, TRBD2 (5 bases). The V and J ends lost 6 bases and 7 bases respectively, with 16 bases between them. Germline CDR1 reads MDHEN; CDR2 reads SYDVKM. The CDR3 has 13 residues. CDR3 sequence reads: CASSHRTLGEQYF. The CDR3 DNA sequence: TGTGCCAGCAGCCATAGGACTCTGGGTGAGCAGTACTTC.

The chain links TRBV10-2 to TRBJ2-7; 11 nucleotides match TRBD1. V dropped 5 bases and J dropped 7; count of bases not matched to a gene: 10. The germline gives CDR1 WSHSY, CDR2 SAAADI. The CDR3 is 15 residues long. The CDR3 here is CASSPGTGGPGEQYF. CDR3 in DNA: TGCGCCAGCAGTCCAGGGACAGGGGGGCCAGGGGAGCAGTACTTC.

The genes are TRBV11-2 and TRBJ2-7, with unresolved D. CDR1 and CDR2 (germline): SGHAT, FQNNGV. V lost 5 bases, J lost 3 bases, and 17 bases lay in between. CDR3 length: 15 amino acids. For the CDR3, the DNA is TGTGCCAGCAGCACACGGATTAATACCGGCTACGAGCAGTACTTC. Residues: CASSTRINTGYEQYF.

In its sample, this clone was seen once. This chain links TRBV4-1 with TRBJ2-7, with 11 bases fitting TRBD2. The germline V gene encodes CDR1 MGHRA and CDR2 YSYEKL. There are 18 residues in the CDR3. Trimming cost V 0 bases and J 3 bases; bases outside gene matches: 10. Here the CDR3 reads CASSQDPPRLAGIYEQYF. CDR3 nucleotides: TGCGCCAGCAGCCAAGATCCGCCTAGACTAGCGGGAATCTACGAGCAGTACTTC.

The rearrangement links TRBV5-8 to TRBJ1-1, with no clear D. Trimming pared 1 base from V and 2 bases from J, leaving 9 bases between. This CDR3 has 14 amino acids. Germline V lookup: CDR1 SGHTS, CDR2 YDEGEE. CDR3 residues: CASSLSRGNTEAFF. CDR3 DNA: TGTGCCAGCAGCTTGTCCCGGGGTAACACTGAAGCTTTCTTT.

This clone was seen just once. Relative to the germline gene, one junction end is altered; a read error may explain this. V usage is TRBV5-3 and J usage is TRBJ2-1; 11 bases line up with TRBD2. TRBV5-3 is filed as an ORF, its function uncertain. This CDR3 has 15 residues. The CDR3 spells CARSTGLAEYNAQFF. The CDR3, as DNA: TGTGCCAGAAGCACGGGACTAGCGGAGTACAATGCGCAGTTCTTC.

The chain recombines TRBV11-1 with TRBJ2-5; 8 nucleotides agree with TRBD1. The V gene's germline CDR1 is SGHAT and CDR2 FQDESV (reference sequence). The trim removed 5 bases at V and 5 bases at J, leaving 7 bases unmatched. This CDR3 region has 14 residues. DNA of the CDR3: TGTGCCAGCAGCCCCGGACAGGGAATGGAGACCCAGTACTTC. It encodes CASSPGQGMETQYF.